The clone carrying this T cell receptor beta chain showed up many times. Its antigen is not known. This record comes from a study of T-cell memory formation after mild COVID-19. Study overall: Among the donors, TCR clusters were largely specific to each donor. Study-level points and caveats: Cross-reactive memory apparently joined, as some responding clones appeared in pre-infection memory. The study found contracting CD4+ clones mainly in CM and EM and contracting CD8+ clones in EMRA.

The CDR3 extends over 16 amino acids. Germline CDR1 and CDR2: MNHEY and SMNVEV (reference sequence). V lost 0 bases, J lost 4 bases, and 9 bases stayed unmatched. UMIs and sample barcodes were carried by the TCR alpha and TCR beta cDNA libraries that 5'RACE produced using constant-segment primers. Each CDR3 protein gets one entry after TCRdb re-called the 5' RACE reads with MiXCR. This table has 450,000 to 650,000 distinct CDR3 sequences, about 20% appearing once. This chain connects TRBV27 to TRBJ2-7, with TRBD1 matching 7 bases. The sequence was obtained from an adult woman who had mild COVID-19 (a few samples of this study predate the infection). Cell type and time point are not known. Sequences were obtained from PBMCs or a T cell subset sorted from them (not recorded which). CDR3 region: CASSLSTGQAGYEQYF. The CDR3 DNA is TGTGCCAGCAGTTTATCCACCGGACAGGCTGGATACGAGCAGTACTTC.